Listed below are T cell receptor beta chains from one sample, sequenced in a study of T cells in Graves' hyperthyroidism and ophthalmopathy. TCRdb reprocessed the multiplex PCR reads via MiXCR and lists one record per CDR3 protein. This table has roughly 420,000 distinct CDR3 sequences, 15% to 18% appearing once. Sequenced material: blood. The origin of the receptors is a woman younger than 35 with Graves' hyperthyroidism. Both conserved end residues are part of each CDR3. The D gene is left open where the match is weak. Clone size is given for some rows only: seen once, a few or many times, or a class if the clone is expanded.

v_gene: TRBV3-1
d_gene: NA
j_gene: TRBJ1-5
abundance: many
CDR3aa: CASSQEGQANQPQHF
CDR3nt: TGTGCCAGCAGCCAAGAAGGGCAGGCCAATCAGCCCCAGCATTTT

v_gene: TRBV28
d_gene: NA
j_gene: TRBJ1-1
abundance: many
CDR3aa: CASSPWGHPNTEAFF
CDR3nt: TGTGCCAGCAGTCCGTGGGGACACCCGAACACTGAAGCTTTCTTT

v_gene: TRBV3-1
d_gene: NA
j_gene: TRBJ2-1
abundance: many
CDR3aa: CASSQGGYGAFQQFF
CDR3nt: TGTGCCAGCAGCCAAGGAGGTTACGGTGCGTTTCAGCAGTTCTTC

v_gene: TRBV11-2
d_gene: TRBD2
j_gene: TRBJ2-7
abundance: many
CDR3aa: CASSLDLRTGLAGGYEQYF
CDR3nt: TGTGCCAGCAGCTTAGATTTAAGAACGGGACTAGCGGGAGGGTACGAGCAGTACTTC

v_gene: TRBV19
d_gene: TRBD1
j_gene: TRBJ2-1
abundance: NA
CDR3aa: CASSTRTGLMQFF
CDR3nt: TGTGCCAGTAGTACCCGGACAGGCCTAATGCAGTTCTTC

v_gene: TRBV6-2/TRBV6-3
d_gene: NA
j_gene: TRBJ1-1
abundance: many
CDR3aa: CASSSDLGAFF
CDR3nt: TGTGCCAGCAGTTCCGACTTGGGAGCTTTCTTT

v_gene: TRBV6-2/TRBV6-3
d_gene: TRBD1
j_gene: TRBJ1-1
abundance: many
CDR3aa: CASSYSTGTNTEAFF
CDR3nt: TGTGCCAGCAGTTACTCGACAGGGACGAACACTGAAGCTTTCTTT

v_gene: TRBV12-3/TRBV12-4
d_gene: TRBD2
j_gene: TRBJ2-1
abundance: many
CDR3aa: CASSSSAGDNEQFF
CDR3nt: TGTGCCAGCAGTTCTTCAGCGGGGGACAATGAGCAGTTCTTC

v_gene: TRBV6-9
d_gene: NA
j_gene: TRBJ2-3
abundance: NA
CDR3aa: CASSYWMGTTDTQYF
CDR3nt: TGTGCCAGCAGTTACTGGATGGGGACGACAGATACGCAGTATTTT

v_gene: TRBV6-2/TRBV6-3
d_gene: NA
j_gene: TRBJ2-7
abundance: NA
CDR3aa: CASIKSGTISYNEQYF
CDR3nt: TGTGCCAGCATTAAATCCGGGACGATTTCCTACAATGAGCAGTACTTC

v_gene: TRBV9
d_gene: TRBD2
j_gene: TRBJ2-3
abundance: NA
CDR3aa: CASSDHGLAATDTQYF
CDR3nt: TGTGCCAGCAGCGACCATGGACTAGCGGCCACAGATACGCAGTATTTT

v_gene: TRBV5-6
d_gene: TRBD1
j_gene: TRBJ1-1
abundance: many
CDR3aa: CASSLAREGANTEAFF
CDR3nt: TGTGCCAGCAGCTTGGCCAGGGAGGGGGCGAACACTGAAGCTTTCTTT

v_gene: TRBV7-9
d_gene: NA
j_gene: TRBJ2-1
abundance: many
CDR3aa: CASSLVQVNNEQFF
CDR3nt: TGTGCCAGCAGCTTAGTGCAGGTGAACAATGAGCAGTTCTTC

v_gene: TRBV2
d_gene: NA
j_gene: TRBJ1-3
abundance: NA
CDR3aa: CASSARLALRGDTIYF
CDR3nt: TGTGCCAGCAGTGCGAGGCTTGCCCTGCGGGGTGACACCATATATTTT

v_gene: TRBV9
d_gene: NA
j_gene: TRBJ1-2
abundance: NA
CDR3aa: CASTKGDNYGYTF
CDR3nt: TGTGCCAGCACTAAGGGTGATAACTATGGCTACACCTTC

v_gene: TRBV6-2/TRBV6-3
d_gene: TRBD1
j_gene: TRBJ1-1
abundance: many
CDR3aa: CASSYSGQGAEAFF
CDR3nt: TGTGCCAGCAGTTACTCCGGACAGGGGGCTGAAGCTTTCTTT

v_gene: TRBV12-3/TRBV12-4
d_gene: NA
j_gene: TRBJ2-7
abundance: many
CDR3aa: CASSIKRGQPYEQYF
CDR3nt: TGTGCCAGCAGCATAAAAAGAGGACAGCCCTACGAGCAGTACTTC

v_gene: TRBV27
d_gene: NA
j_gene: TRBJ2-3
abundance: many
CDR3aa: CASSPRLASGTDTQYF
CDR3nt: TGTGCCAGCAGCCCTAGGCTAGCGTCTGGCACAGATACGCAGTATTTT

v_gene: TRBV11-3
d_gene: NA
j_gene: TRBJ2-2
abundance: many
CDR3aa: CASSPEGAAGELFF
CDR3nt: TGTGCCAGCAGCCCAGAAGGGGCCGCCGGGGAGCTGTTTTTT

v_gene: TRBV20-1
d_gene: TRBD2
j_gene: TRBJ2-5
abundance: many
CDR3aa: CSATNILAGARETQYF
CDR3nt: TGCAGTGCTACGAATATCCTAGCGGGGGCCAGGGAGACCCAGTACTTC

v_gene: TRBV5-5
d_gene: NA
j_gene: TRBJ2-7
abundance: few
CDR3aa: CASCWELYEQYF
CDR3nt: TGTGCCAGTTGTTGGGAGCTCTACGAGCAGTACTTC

v_gene: TRBV29-1
d_gene: NA
j_gene: TRBJ2-7
abundance: many
CDR3aa: CSVETELSYEQYF
CDR3nt: TGCAGCGTTGAGACAGAACTCTCCTACGAGCAGTACTTC

v_gene: TRBV20-1
d_gene: NA
j_gene: TRBJ2-1
abundance: few
CDR3aa: CSATQALAYNEQFF
CDR3nt: TGCAGTGCAACCCAAGCCCTAGCATACAATGAGCAGTTCTTC

v_gene: TRBV7-9
d_gene: NA
j_gene: TRBJ2-2
abundance: once
CDR3aa: CASSLKADRSESGNTGELFF
CDR3nt: TGTGCCAGCAGCTTAAAGGCAGACAGGTCTGAGAGCGGGAACACCGGGGAGCTGTTTTTT

v_gene: TRBV6-1
d_gene: NA
j_gene: TRBJ2-3
abundance: many
CDR3aa: CASSEVGSSTDTQYF
CDR3nt: TGTGCCAGCAGTGAAGTGGGATCTAGCACAGATACGCAGTATTTT

v_gene: TRBV24-1
d_gene: NA
j_gene: TRBJ2-1
abundance: NA
CDR3aa: CATSDFRGALINEQFF
CDR3nt: TGTGCCACCAGTGATTTTAGAGGGGCCCTGATCAATGAGCAGTTCTTC

v_gene: TRBV29-1
d_gene: NA
j_gene: TRBJ1-1
abundance: few
CDR3aa: CSVEGLLNTEAFF
CDR3nt: TGCAGCGTTGAAGGACTACTGAACACTGAAGCTTTCTTT

v_gene: TRBV15
d_gene: NA
j_gene: TRBJ2-5
abundance: NA
CDR3aa: CATSREARTGTQYF
CDR3nt: TGTGCCACCAGCAGAGAGGCCCGGACTGGGACCCAGTACTTC

v_gene: TRBV20-1
d_gene: TRBD1
j_gene: TRBJ2-1
abundance: NA
CDR3aa: CSAMSPGTGVGGNEQFF
CDR3nt: TGCAGTGCTATGAGTCCCGGGACAGGGGTTGGAGGCAATGAGCAGTTCTTC

v_gene: TRBV5-1
d_gene: NA
j_gene: TRBJ1-3
abundance: few
CDR3aa: CASSLGARENTIYF
CDR3nt: TGCGCCAGCAGCTTGGGAGCACGGGAAAACACCATATATTTT

v_gene: TRBV20-1
d_gene: NA
j_gene: TRBJ2-2
abundance: once
CDR3aa: CSASALGGLNTGELFF
CDR3nt: TGCAGTGCTAGTGCCCTTGGGGGGCTGAACACCGGGGAGCTGTTTTTT

v_gene: TRBV3-1
d_gene: TRBD2
j_gene: TRBJ2-1
abundance: many
CDR3aa: CASSQYPSGLASHEQFF
CDR3nt: TGTGCCAGCAGCCAGTACCCCTCGGGACTAGCAAGTCATGAGCAGTTCTTC

v_gene: TRBV29-1
d_gene: NA
j_gene: TRBJ2-7
abundance: few
CDR3aa: CSVGSSPYEQYF
CDR3nt: TGCAGCGTTGGATCCAGTCCCTACGAGCAGTACTTC

v_gene: TRBV9
d_gene: NA
j_gene: TRBJ2-2
abundance: many
CDR3aa: CASSVGSGVGELFF
CDR3nt: TGTGCCAGCAGCGTAGGGTCAGGGGTCGGGGAGCTGTTTTTT

v_gene: TRBV7-3
d_gene: NA
j_gene: TRBJ2-7
abundance: many
CDR3aa: CASSLDSTYEQYF
CDR3nt: TGTGCCAGCAGCCTAGACAGCACCTACGAGCAGTACTTC

v_gene: TRBV3-1
d_gene: NA
j_gene: TRBJ2-5
abundance: many
CDR3aa: CASSHLGSQEQETQYF
CDR3nt: TGTGCCAGCAGCCACTTGGGGAGCCAAGAACAAGAGACCCAGTACTTC

v_gene: TRBV29-1
d_gene: NA
j_gene: TRBJ2-5
abundance: few
CDR3aa: CSVGEGGETQYF
CDR3nt: TGCAGCGTTGGAGAGGGAGGAGAGACCCAGTACTTC

v_gene: TRBV7-2
d_gene: NA
j_gene: TRBJ2-2
abundance: NA
CDR3aa: CASSLTRQLTGELFF
CDR3nt: TGTGCCAGCAGCTTAACGCGGCAGCTTACCGGGGAGCTGTTTTTT

v_gene: TRBV6-1
d_gene: NA
j_gene: TRBJ2-1
abundance: few
CDR3aa: CASSSQRGGRFF
CDR3nt: TGTGCCAGCAGTTCCCAACGAGGGGGTAGGTTCTTC

v_gene: TRBV6-2/TRBV6-3
d_gene: NA
j_gene: TRBJ2-7
abundance: many
CDR3aa: CASSYEGPSYEQYF
CDR3nt: TGTGCCAGCAGTTACGAGGGCCCCTCCTACGAGCAGTACTTC